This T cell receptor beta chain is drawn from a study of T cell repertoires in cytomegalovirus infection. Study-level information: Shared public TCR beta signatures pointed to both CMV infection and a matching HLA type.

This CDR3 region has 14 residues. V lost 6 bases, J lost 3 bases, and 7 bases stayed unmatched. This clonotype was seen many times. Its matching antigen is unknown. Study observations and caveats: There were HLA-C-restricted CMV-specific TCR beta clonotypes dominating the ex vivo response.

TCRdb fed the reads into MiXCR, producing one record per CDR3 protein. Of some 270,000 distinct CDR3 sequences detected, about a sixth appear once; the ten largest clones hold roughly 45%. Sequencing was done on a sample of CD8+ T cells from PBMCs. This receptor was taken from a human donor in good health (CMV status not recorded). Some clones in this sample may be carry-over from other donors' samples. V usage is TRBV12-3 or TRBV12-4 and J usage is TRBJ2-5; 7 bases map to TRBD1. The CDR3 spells CASSPGDREETQYF. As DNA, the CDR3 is TGTGCCAGCAGCCCCGGCGACAGGGAAGAGACCCAGTACTTC.